The sequence of this T cell receptor beta chain was determined in a study of blood T cells in healthy people across ages (dated by TCRdb to between 2014 and 2017). Notes on the research overall: In model experiments, roughly one uniquely barcoded TCR beta cDNA molecule per two T cells was captured by template switching. The study measured age-related changes in TCR beta repertoire diversity using deep sequencing normalized with unique cDNA molecular identifiers. Donors were grouped into four age groups: young (average roughly 17 years), middle-aged (39), aged (about 59) and long-lived (about 89). Donors of different ages were randomly distributed across sequencing lanes to avoid experimental bias. For two donors (one aged 18 to 29 and one aged 80 or older), the study analyzed two additional independent replicas of 1 million unique cDNA reads from the same blood draw.

Receptor libraries were prepared by 5' RACE. The data were produced on an Illumina HiSeq 2500. A second roughly 7 to 12 cycle PCR used a sample-barcoded 5' primer and a J-beta primer mix. A template-switch 5' adaptor carrying 12 random nucleotides introduced a unique molecular identifier onto each TCR beta cDNA molecule. At least 2.5 million CDR3-containing paired-end reads were obtained from each sample. All of the RNA was converted into first-strand cDNA using the Mint cDNA synthesis kit, with a TRBC-specific oligonucleotide serving as the primer. All cDNA was treated with uracil-DNA glycosylase and then went through a first 18-cycle PCR with the universal primers M1SS and BC2_uni_R. The authors' pipeline ran thus. Normalization of each sample was performed by random selection of 1 million high-quality reads, each carrying a distinct molecular identifier. Instead of being binned into consensus sequences, reads that shared molecular identifiers were thrown out. MiTCR, run with a Q25 quality threshold and the strictest error-elimination algorithm, handled CDR3 identification, clonotype clustering and error correction. A nonparametric unseen species model with Euler transformation was used to estimate lower-bound total TCR beta diversity. TCRdb's own reprocessing of the public reads used fastp at Q25 and MiXCR and kept productive beta chains. Each record represents a unique CDR3 protein, reported with the most common genes and DNA among its rows. These V and J calls derive from TCRdb rather than the authors' analysis. For this sample there are about 680,000 distinct CDR3 sequences; approximately 49% appear just once. The ten largest account for 25% to 35% of the sample.

As to this clonotype: It has no known antigen specificity. Nothing much larger sits one base from this clone, and base qualities are not available.

Based on the germline V gene (reference sequence), the CDR1 and CDR2 sequences are SEHNR and FQNEAQ. Trimming at the junction amounts to 3 bases on V and 3 bases on J, and the germline ends lie 17 bases apart. The CDR3 runs 16 amino acids, cysteine and phenylalanine included. Only the CDR3 part of the read is kept: 48 bases, read in frame from the first base. Donors were 35 to 40 systemically healthy Caucasian individuals from Russia aged roughly 6 to 90 years. Each donor gave ten milliliters of peripheral blood, drawn into EDTA-treated Vacutainer tubes. Ficoll-Paque density-gradient centrifugation was used to isolate PBMCs, with at least 7 million per sample. Total RNA was extracted from PBMCs with Trizol reagent, with at least 5 micrograms obtained per sample. The percentages of naive CD45RAhigh/CD27high T cells were determined by flow cytometry on a PBMC aliquot from every donor. Broad study findings and their caveats: There was a strong correlation between observed TCR beta diversity and the percentage of naive T cells measured by flow cytometry. Donor CMV infection status was unknown, potentially confounding age-related changes in expanded clonotypes. Estimates of total diversity from one million sequenced T cells were regarded as lower bounds and underestimates. The long-lived group showed more naive CD4+ T cells, fewer expanded clones and increased TCR diversity than the aged group, suggesting age selection. Conclusive comparison of naive and antigen-experienced compartments was prevented by the profiling of bulk unsorted PBMCs. Observed TCR beta diversity per million T cells fell roughly linearly with age, and a significant reduction was already apparent by age roughly 40.

Rearrangement joined TRBV7-9 to TRBJ2-5; TRBD2 might be the D gene, on 5 matching bases. The receptor comes from a woman aged 55-69 years in good health. Sequences were obtained from blood. The DNA sequence follows: TGTGCCAGCAGCTTCATTTCCGGAACGGGGAAAGAGACCCAGTACTTC. Translated, it reads CASSFISGTGKETQYF.